The 13 T cell receptor beta chains listed next were all sequenced from one sample in a study of shared clonotypes between healthy human individuals (dated by TCRdb to the early 2020s). CD8 naive samples were CD45RO-negative cells positively selected for CCR7, giving a CD45RA+CCR7+ population that excluded TemRA cells. Receptors were amplified or captured by the immunoSEQ multiplex PCR assay. In TCRdb, the immuneACCESS table is reduced to in-frame sequences with V and J assigned. These tables do not hold every clone; where another copy was compared, an unresolved V gene accounts for under half, and the others remain unexplained. Present in this sample are approximately 840,000 clones, 96% of which were seen just once. 0.2% to 0.25% of the sample lies in the top ten. Sequenced input: naive CD8+ T cells sorted from blood. This sample's cell subset or site label indicates: CD45RA+CCR7+. The receptor source for this set is a man aged 25 to 40 in good health.

The genes are TRBV7-9 and TRBJ2-1; 9 nucleotides align to TRBD2. CDR1 is SEHNR and CDR2 is FQNEAQ in the germline V gene (reference sequence). The V and J ends lost 5 bases and 6 bases, in that order; junction bases with no gene match: 17. The CDR3 consists of 18 residues. CDR3 coding DNA: TGTGCCAGCAGCCTAGTGGTAGCGGGGGCCGGCGTGGTCAATGAGCAGTTCTTC. Amino acid sequence: CASSLVVAGAGVVNEQFF.

V and J are TRBV29-1 and TRBJ1-1; D gene uncertain. Germline CDR1 SQVTM, CDR2 ANQGSEA. Trimming cost V 4 bases and J 3 bases, with 3 bases left between them. The CDR3 is 10 amino acids. CDR3 loop: CSVGHTEAFF. DNA of the CDR3: TGCAGCGTTGGGCACACTGAAGCTTTCTTT. The whole variable domain, remainder taken from reference TRBV29-1 and TRBJ1-1, is SAVISQKPSRDICQRGTSLTIQCQVDSQVTMMFWYRQQPGQSLTLIATANQGSEATYESGFVIDKFPISRPNLTFSTLTVSNMSPEDSSIYLCSVGHTEAFFGQGTRLTVV.

The chain carries TRBV4-1 and TRBJ1-5; 7 nucleotides match TRBD1. CDR1 and CDR2 from the germline V gene are MGHRA and YSYEKL. The CDR3 has 16 amino acids. Losses at the gene ends were 1 base for V and 1 base for J; bases not matched to a gene: 4. DNA of the CDR3: TGCGCCAGCAGCCAAGTACAGGGACAGAGCAATCAGCCCCAGCATTTT. This translates into CASSQVQGQSNQPQHF.

The rearrangement joins TRBV7-6 to TRBJ1-5, with TRBD1 as a possible D gene (5 bases). Germline V gives CDR1 SGHVS, CDR2 FNYEAQ. The CDR3 sequence is 15 residues long. V was cut by 5 bases and J by 0 bases, with 11 bases left in between. Here the CDR3 reads CASSLTAYSNQPQHF. CDR3 in DNA: TGTGCCAGCAGCCTGACAGCATATAGCAATCAGCCCCAGCATTTT.

This chain connects TRBV7-9 to TRBJ1-3, with a weak D call TRBD1 (5 bases). V lost 6 bases, J lost 4 bases, and 13 bases lay in between. The CDR3 is 14 residues long. CDR1 is SEHNR, CDR2 FQNEAQ, per germline (reference sequence). This CDR3 reads CASSRPGPGNTIYF. CDR3 in DNA: TGTGCCAGCAGTAGACCGGGGCCCGGAAACACCATATATTTT.

This chain uses TRBV7-6 with TRBJ2-7; 9 bases are a match to TRBD1. Per the germline V gene, CDR1 is SGHVS and CDR2 is FNYEAQ. The trim removed 2 bases at V and 2 bases at J, leaving 16 bases unmatched. The CDR3 sequence is 19 residues long. CDR3 sequence: CASSLRGGSGTGKAYEQYF. CDR3 in DNA: TGTGCCAGCAGCTTAAGGGGGGGATCCGGGACAGGGAAGGCCTACGAGCAGTACTTC.

V and J are TRBV6-6 and TRBJ1-2, with unresolved D. Trimming left V 1 base short and J 6 bases short, with 0 bases between. Per germline, CDR1 MNHNY and CDR2 SVGAGI (reference sequence). CDR3 size: 10 residues. The CDR3 spells CASSYYGYTF. In DNA, the CDR3 is TGTGCCAGCAGTTACTATGGCTACACCTTC.

The rearrangement uses TRBV7-2 and TRBJ1-4; TRBD1 aligns across 12 bases. The CDR3 is 14 amino acids. The germline CDR1 and CDR2 sequences are SGHTA and FQGNSA. J gave up 7 bases and V 6 bases, and 3 bases lay outside the gene matches. CDR3 sequence: CASRGTGGFEKLFF. CDR3 sequence (DNA): TGTGCCAGCAGGGGGACAGGGGGCTTTGAAAAACTGTTTTTT.

This chain joins TRBV7-9 and TRBJ2-7; TRBD2 might be the D (6 bases). Germline V gene sequence: CDR1 SEHNR, CDR2 FQNEAQ (reference sequence). The CDR3 has 11 residues. Deletions cut 3 bases from V and 12 bases from J, with 12 bases between. CDR3 protein: CASSLTSMAYF. The CDR3 nucleotides are TGTGCCAGCAGCTTGACTAGTATGGCGTACTTC.

With respect to this clone: This specimen includes other DNA sequences encoding the same CDR3. The chain links TRBV27 to TRBJ2-7; D is tentatively TRBD1 or TRBD2 (6 bases each). The CDR3 loop spans 13 amino acids. V lost 5 bases to trimming and J lost 1 base, with 9 bases between them. Germline CDR1 MNHEY, CDR2 SMNVEV (reference sequence). CDR3 sequence reads: CASSIGGSYEQYF. In DNA form, the CDR3 reads TGTGCCAGCAGTATAGGGGGGTCCTACGAGCAGTACTTC.

Turning to this clone: Other DNA variants within this sample encode the same CDR3. The chain combines TRBV27 with TRBJ2-7; D perhaps matches TRBD2 (5 bases). Germline CDR1 is MNHEY and CDR2 is SMNVEV (reference sequence). V was trimmed by 5 bases and J by 4 bases, leaving 12 bases between them. The CDR3 has 13 amino acids. CDR3 DNA sequence: TGTGCCAGCAGTCCCTGGACGGGGTACGAGCAGTACTTC. It is translated as CASSPWTGYEQYF.

The chain combines TRBV11-2 with TRBJ2-5; D unclear. This CDR3 has 12 residues. Trimming took off 5 bases at V and 5 bases at J, with 9 bases between the two ends. Germline V gives CDR1 SGHAT, CDR2 FQNNGV. The CDR3 here is CASSDRTETQYF. The CDR3 bases are TGTGCCAGCAGCGACCGAACGGAGACCCAGTACTTC.

In this sample, this clone turned up once. V gene TRBV9 combines with J gene TRBJ2-5; 9 bases agree with TRBD1. This CDR3 is built from 15 residues. Germline V gene lookup returns CDR1 SGDLS and CDR2 YYNGEE. With V trimmed by 4 bases and J by 4 bases, 8 bases remained unmatched. DNA for the CDR3: TGTGCCAGCAGCTTACAGGGGGCGGCGGGAGAGACCCAGTACTTC. This gives the protein CASSLQGAAGETQYF.